The T cell receptor beta chain described here comes from a study of T-cell reconstitution after alpha-beta-depleted transplantation in children. This clonotype has ten or more counts. Its antigen is as yet unknown. Study observations and caveats: Two months or so post-transplant, alpha-beta T cells reportedly derived from several hundred expanded graft clones. At day 60, the high TCRbeta diversity found in some patients originated from recipient T cells and thymic progenitors that had survived. It was newly produced T cells that mostly accounted for T-cell counts and diversity one year after transplant.

Library preparation (for TCRbeta) was performed with unique molecular identifiers. From the PCR reads, TCRdb called clonotypes with MiXCR, one entry per CDR3 protein. The data show 500,000 to 650,000 distinct CDR3 sequences, 9.5% to 12% seen once. This TCR derives from a female patient aged 2-9 years who had a stem cell transplant for aplastic anemia, so the T cells may come from the graft donor. The specimen was PBMCs, mostly from graft donor cells, collected 180 days after TCRalphabeta/CD19-depleted stem cell transplant.

This CDR3 is CASSFRSRGGNQPQHF. The CDR3 DNA reads TGTGCCAGCAGTTTTCGGAGCCGAGGGGGCAATCAGCCCCAGCATTTT. The J gene is TRBJ1-5, the V gene TRBV12-3 or TRBV12-4; TRBD1 might be the D (5 bases). With 3 bases removed from V and 2 bases from J, the gap between germline ends came to 14 bases. CDR3 length: 16 amino acids.